This passage covers 30 T cell receptor beta chains from one sample sequenced in a study of cytomegalovirus exposure and HLA in healthy donors (dated by TCRdb to about 2017). Library preparation used the immunoSEQ multiplex PCR assay. For the multiplex PCR, a mixture combining 60 forward primers for TCR Vbeta segments and 13 reverse primers for TCR Jbeta segments was used. Not all clones reach the TCRdb copy of this immuneACCESS table, which keeps in-frame sequences only. Checked studies attribute under half of the gap to unresolved V genes and leave the rest unexplained. This sample has some 170,000 clones in its table, and less than 85% of those were observed once. Approximately 1.4% of the sample is in the top ten clones. Sequencing input: PBMCs. The receptors derive from a man aged 60 to 75 in good health and CMV-seronegative.

This clone was counted a single time. The J gene is TRBJ2-2, the V gene TRBV11-2; 7 nucleotides agree with TRBD1. The J segment lost 5 bases and the V segment lost 5 bases, leaving 2 bases of the junction unmatched. Per the germline V gene, CDR1 is SGHAT and CDR2 is FQNNGV. The CDR3 consists of 13 residues. The CDR3 DNA follows: TGTGCCAGCAGCCCGGGACAGACCGGGGAGCTGTTTTTT. This sequence encodes CASSPGQTGELFF.

A note on this clone: This same CDR3 is encoded by further DNA sequences in the sample. V usage is TRBV30 and J usage is TRBJ1-2; D uncertain. The CDR3 runs to 14 residues. Germline V gene lookup returns CDR1 GTSNPN and CDR2 SVGIG (reference sequence). The V end was cut by 0 bases, the J end by 0 bases, with 8 bases between. CDR3: CAWSVLGANYGYTF. The CDR3 bases are TGTGCCTGGAGTGTTCTAGGAGCTAACTATGGCTACACCTTC.

In nucleotides, the CDR3 is TGCGCCAGCAGCACTTCGACAAGTAACACTGAAGCTTTCTTT. Translated: CASSTSTSNTEAFF. This sequence joins TRBV5-1 and TRBJ1-1; D gene unclear. Germline-derived CDR1 and CDR2 are SGHRS and YFSETQ. There are 14 residues in the CDR3. Trimming left V 4 bases short and J 2 bases short, with 12 bases between.

This clone was detected only once. V is TRBV7-2 and J is TRBJ2-7; TRBD2 is a possible D gene (6 bases). Trimming took 4 bases from V and 3 from J, leaving 25 bases between them. The CDR3 is made up of 18 amino acids. Germline assignment: CDR1 SGHTA and CDR2 FQGNSA. CDR3 loop: CASSSRDSGWELIYEQYF. DNA for the CDR3: TGTGCCAGCAGCTCCAGGGATAGCGGTTGGGAGCTTATCTACGAGCAGTACTTC.

This clone was seen only once. This CDR3 is CASSIQGALNTEAFF. DNA of the CDR3: TGTGCCAGTAGTATACAGGGGGCCCTGAACACTGAAGCTTTCTTT. This sequence joins TRBV19 and TRBJ1-1; 8 bases are a match to TRBD1. CDR3 size: 15 residues. The germline V gene has CDR1 LNHDA and CDR2 SQIVND (reference sequence). The junction had 2 bases not matched to a gene; V was cut back by 2 bases and J by 0 bases.

This clone was observed a handful of times. The CDR3 DNA follows: TGTGCCAGCAGCTTAGCGCTCAGGGATCAGCCCCAGCATTTT. Translating it yields CASSLALRDQPQHF. The chain employs TRBV7-2 and TRBJ1-5; a possible D gene is TRBD1 (5 bases). The germline V gene encodes CDR1 SGHTA and CDR2 FQGNSA. Between the trimmed V and J ends, which lost 0 bases and 5 bases, there was a span of 8 bases. The CDR3 contains 14 residues.

V and J are TRBV2 and TRBJ1-2; D is unclear. V gave up 1 base and J gave up 4 bases, with 10 bases separating them. Germline-derived CDR1 and CDR2 are SNHLY and FYNNEI. This CDR3 contains 14 residues. CDR3 loop: CASSEEREIYGYTF. The CDR3 DNA follows: TGTGCCAGCAGTGAAGAACGAGAGATCTATGGCTACACCTTC.

This clone appeared once. V usage is TRBV7-2 and J usage is TRBJ2-3; D not certain. V lost 2 bases, J lost 1 base, and 13 bases lay in between. Germline V CDR1 and CDR2: SGHTA, FQGNSA. CDR3 length: 16 residues. CDR3 in DNA: TGTGCCAGCAGCTTACAAGCTCTACTTCGCACAGATACGCAGTATTTT. Its protein product is CASSLQALLRTDTQYF.

V gene TRBV6-5 combines with J gene TRBJ2-1; 9 positions match TRBD2. Trimming removed 3 bases from V and 5 bases from J; junction bases left unmatched: 8. Germline V gene data show CDR1 as MNHEY and CDR2 as SVGAGI. The CDR3 loop spans 16 amino acids. This CDR3 is CASSYSSGRKDNEQFF. Written as DNA, the CDR3 is TGTGCCAGCAGTTATTCCAGCGGGAGGAAAGACAATGAGCAGTTCTTC.

V and J are TRBV9 and TRBJ1-1; possible D gene TRBD1, 5 bases. Trimming pared 0 bases from V and 1 base from J, leaving 10 bases between. In germline, CDR1 is SGDLS, CDR2 YYNGEE. The CDR3 covers 15 residues. The CDR3 spells CASSVDQGGNTEAFF. The CDR3 DNA reads as TGTGCCAGCAGCGTAGATCAGGGAGGGAACACTGAAGCTTTCTTT.

The genes are TRBV11-2 and TRBJ2-1, with D perhaps TRBD1 (7 bases). Trimming shortened V by 4 bases and J by 6 bases, and 10 bases separated the two germline ends. In germline, CDR1 is SGHAT, CDR2 FQNNGV. This CDR3 has 13 amino acids. In nucleotides, the CDR3 is TGTGCCAGCAGCTCTCAGGGGGGCAATGAGCAGTTCTTC. This codes for CASSSQGGNEQFF.

The chain combines TRBV7-6 with TRBJ2-3, with 7 positions matching TRBD1. Trimming cost V 2 bases and J 4 bases; bases outside gene matches: 12. The CDR3 has 17 amino acids. The germline V gene encodes CDR1 SGHVS and CDR2 FNYEAQ. The CDR3 DNA reads as TGTGCCAGCAGCTTAAGGGGACAGAGCTACTGGGCAGATACGCAGTATTTT. Residues: CASSLRGQSYWADTQYF. Based on the CDR3 plus reference TRBV7-6 and TRBJ2-3, the full variable domain is GAGVSQSPRYKVTKRGQDVALRCDPISGHVSLYWYRQALGQGPEFLTYFNYEAQQDKSGLPNDRFSAERPEGSISTLTIQRTEQRDSAMYRCASSLRGQSYWADTQYFGPGTRLTVL.

CDR3 DNA: TGTGCCAGCAGGTACAGGGACGATCAGCCCCAGCATTTT. The encoded protein is CASRYRDDQPQHF. The genes are TRBV28 and TRBJ1-5, with D possibly TRBD1 on 6 matching bases. Germline-derived CDR1 and CDR2 are MDHEN and SYDVKM. This CDR3 comprises 13 residues. V was trimmed by 6 bases and J by 5 bases, leaving 11 bases between them.

This clone was observed a few times. This sequence joins TRBV27 and TRBJ1-2; TRBD1 is a possible D gene (5 bases). In germline, CDR1 is MNHEY, CDR2 SMNVEV (reference sequence). The germline V and J ends were trimmed by 6 bases and 1 base, with 15 bases remaining between them. The CDR3 is 15 amino acids. The CDR3 region has the DNA TGTGCCAGCAGACCCGGGGGGACGGGTAACTATGGCTACACCTTC. This translates into CASRPGGTGNYGYTF.

This chain connects TRBV11-2 to TRBJ2-2; D possibly corresponds to TRBD2 (6 bases). The CDR3 covers 13 residues. Trimming took off 7 bases at V and 7 bases at J, with 13 bases between the two ends. Germline-derived CDR1 and CDR2 are SGHAT and FQNNGV. The CDR3 DNA follows: TGTGCCAGCATCCTTATGGGGGGCGGGGAGCTGTTTTTT. The encoded protein is CASILMGGGELFF.

The rearrangement uses TRBV4-3 and TRBJ1-2; 8 bases align to TRBD1. The CDR3 runs to 15 residues. Germline loops: CDR1 LGHNA, CDR2 YSLEER. V shed 2 bases, J shed 4 bases, and the junction held 6 bases outside the gene matches. CDR3 sequence reads: CASSQTDRGGYGYTF. In DNA form, the CDR3 reads TGCGCCAGCAGCCAAACAGACAGGGGTGGCTATGGCTACACCTTC.

As concerns this clone: This same CDR3 is encoded by further DNA sequences in the sample. V usage is TRBV29-1 and J usage is TRBJ2-7; possible D gene TRBD2, 5 bases. The ends were cut back, 0 bases at V and 4 bases at J, with 7 bases in the middle. Germline CDR1 reads SQVTM; CDR2 reads ANQGSEA. The CDR3 is made up of 12 amino acids. CDR3 in amino acids: CSVEDPGYEQYF. CDR3 sequence (DNA): TGCAGCGTTGAAGATCCGGGGTACGAGCAGTACTTC.

This chain connects TRBV7-2 to TRBJ1-1; weak D call: TRBD1 (5 bases). Deletions cut 1 base from V and 4 bases from J, with 10 bases between. Germline V gene lookup returns CDR1 SGHTA and CDR2 FQGNSA. The CDR3 runs 14 residues. The DNA for the CDR3 is TGTGCCAGCAGCTTAGACGGTAGGGGCACTGAAGCTTTCTTT. Amino acids: CASSLDGRGTEAFF.

This rearrangement joins TRBV5-1 to TRBJ2-2; 8 bases map to TRBD2. From germline, CDR1 is SGHRS and CDR2 YFSETQ. The CDR3 consists of 13 residues. The V and J ends lost 4 bases and 7 bases, in that order; junction bases with no gene match: 3. The CDR3 here is CASSRGTSGELFF. The CDR3 nucleotides are TGCGCCAGCAGCCGTGGGACTAGCGGGGAGCTGTTTTTT.

This clone was counted a few times. The chain uses TRBV19 and TRBJ1-5; 9 nucleotides align to TRBD1. CDR3 length: 15 residues. After removal of 5 bases from V and 0 bases from J, the junction contained 2 bases not matched to a gene. Germline V gene sequence: CDR1 LNHDA, CDR2 SQIVND (reference sequence). The CDR3 here is CASSDRGDSNQPQHF. The CDR3 DNA reads as TGTGCCAGTAGTGACAGGGGGGATAGCAATCAGCCCCAGCATTTT.

The chain recombines TRBV12-5 with TRBJ2-1, with D unclear. The CDR3 is 13 amino acids. V lost 5 bases and J 5 bases, leaving 10 bases between the germline ends. The germline CDR1 and CDR2 sequences are LGHNT and FRNRAP. CDR3 bases: TGTGCTAGTGGTCTGCGACTCAACAATGAGCAGTTCTTC. Its translation: CASGLRLNNEQFF.

The chain is built from TRBV5-1 and TRBJ1-2; 9 bases align to TRBD1. Germline V CDR1 and CDR2: SGHRS, YFSETQ. The V segment lost 0 bases and the J segment 8 bases; nucleotides outside the gene matches: 11. The CDR3 spans 16 residues. The CDR3 nucleotides are TGCGCCAGCAGCTTGGCCCCGACAGGGGGGCTAGAAGGCTACACCTTC. Encoded protein: CASSLAPTGGLEGYTF.

The sample holds a few counts of this clone. CDR3 sequence (DNA): TGTGCCAGCAGCTCGGAGGTGCCGCCCCAGCATTTT. Translated, it gives CASSSEVPPQHF. The J gene is TRBJ1-5, the V gene TRBV7-8; no reliable D call. Per germline, CDR1 SGHVS and CDR2 FQNEAQ. Trimming left V 4 bases short and J 9 bases short, with 10 bases between. CDR3 size: 12 residues.

This chain connects TRBV12-5 to TRBJ1-1; 7 bases match TRBD1. Trimming cost V 2 bases and J 5 bases; bases outside gene matches: 8. The CDR3 is 15 amino acids. Germline CDR1 LGHNT, CDR2 FRNRAP. This chain's CDR3 is CASGLMSGGSTEAFF. The CDR3 DNA sequence: TGTGCTAGTGGTTTGATGTCAGGGGGTAGTACTGAAGCTTTCTTT. Full variable domain (remainder filled in from reference TRBV12-5 and TRBJ1-1): DARVTQTPRHKVTEMGQEVTMRCQPILGHNTVFWYRQTMMQGLELLAYFRNRAPLDDSGMPKDRFSAEMPDATLATLKIQPSEPRDSAVYFCASGLMSGGSTEAFFGQGTRLTVV.

DNA of the CDR3: TGTGCCAGCAGCAAACCGGGACAACCCTACGAGCAGTACTTC. This translates into CASSKPGQPYEQYF. V is TRBV7-2 and J is TRBJ2-7; D possibly corresponds to TRBD1 (6 bases). Germline values: CDR1 SGHTA, CDR2 FQGNSA. The V and J ends lost 5 bases and 2 bases respectively, with 13 bases between them. The CDR3 spans 14 residues. Variable domain in full (rest from reference TRBV7-2 and TRBJ2-7): GAGVSQSPSNKVTEKGKDVELRCDPISGHTALYWYRQSLGQGLEFLIYFQGNSAPDKSGLPSDRFSAERTGGSVSTLTIQRTQQEDSAVYLCASSKPGQPYEQYFGPGTRLTVT.

The chain employs TRBV6-5 and TRBJ2-7, with TRBD1 matching 9 bases. Germline V gene data show CDR1 as MNHEY and CDR2 as SVGAGI. V dropped 3 bases and J dropped 2; count of bases not matched to a gene: 8. The CDR3 spans 16 residues. As DNA, the CDR3 is TGTGCCAGCAGTTATTATGGACAGGGGATCACCTACGAGCAGTACTTC. This encodes CASSYYGQGITYEQYF.

CDR3 sequence: CASSLLPPGLAGTGELFF. CDR3 nucleotide sequence: TGTGCCAGCAGCCTCCTCCCCCCGGGACTAGCGGGCACCGGGGAGCTGTTTTTT. This chain links TRBV11-2 with TRBJ2-2; 12 bases fit TRBD2. This CDR3 region has 18 residues. The V gene end was trimmed by 5 bases and the J gene end by 4 bases; junction bases not matched to a gene: 11. CDR1 and CDR2 from the germline V gene are SGHAT and FQNNGV. Variable domain in full (rest from reference TRBV11-2 and TRBJ2-2): EAGVAQSPRYKIIEKRQSVAFWCNPISGHATLYWYQQILGQGPKLLIQFQNNGVVDDSQLPKDRFSAERLKGVDSTLKIQPAKLEDSAVYLCASSLLPPGLAGTGELFFGEGSRLTVL.

The chain has TRBV7-2 and TRBJ2-7, with D possibly TRBD1 on 8 matching bases. V lost 1 base and J lost 10, with 14 bases in between. The CDR3 has 13 amino acids. From germline, CDR1 is SGHTA and CDR2 FQGNSA. This CDR3 is CASSLDRGEGQYF. The DNA for the CDR3 is TGTGCCAGCAGCTTAGACAGGGGGGAGGGACAGTACTTC.

This chain joins TRBV5-1 and TRBJ1-5; unclear D gene. The length of the CDR3 is 15 residues. V dropped 4 bases and J dropped 1 base, with 12 bases sitting between them. Looked up from germline, CDR1 is SGHRS and CDR2 is YFSETQ. CDR3 sequence reads: CASSRNGISNQPQHF. The CDR3 DNA sequence: TGCGCCAGCAGCCGCAACGGTATAAGCAATCAGCCCCAGCATTTT.

The chain joins TRBV19 to TRBJ1-3, with 7 bases matching TRBD1. The junction had 7 bases not matched to a gene; V was cut back by 7 bases and J by 4 bases. CDR1 and CDR2 from the germline V gene are LNHDA and SQIVND (reference sequence). This CDR3 contains 14 residues. The DNA for the CDR3 is TGTGCCAGTACCCAGACAGGGCTAGGAAACACCATATATTTT. It translates to CASTQTGLGNTIYF.